This TCR beta chain was captured by sequencing in a study of blood T cell repertoires in COVID-19. The overall study: The United States, Italy and Spain provided the acute and convalescent COVID-19 samples. The analysed material was cDNA or gDNA that came from T cells, B-cell-depleted T cells, or PBMCs.

Original processing methods: Quantification of nucleated cells was approximated via reference gene primer amplification. The method was immunoSEQ multiplex PCR; TCRdb's version includes in-frame clones alone and lacks a portion of them. V and J calls and clone size are those listed in that table; D and trimming were worked out from the DNA. The sample includes about 150,000 clones, approximately 80% of them seen just once. Participant ages covered roughly 18 to 89 years across 24 US areas. The germline gives CDR1 SNHLY, CDR2 FYNNEI. CDR3 length: 15 residues. The trim removed 5 bases at V and 3 bases at J, leaving 7 bases unmatched.

The sequenced sample consisted of PBMCs or T cells enriched from blood (not recorded which). The rearrangement joins TRBV2 to TRBJ1-5; TRBD1 agrees at 7 bases. This clonotype was obtained from a woman between 50 and 59 years old who had recovered from COVID-19. DNA for the CDR3: TGTGCCAGCAGTTTCGCCGGGACAGTCAATCAGCCCCAGCATTTT. It specifies CASSFAGTVNQPQHF. Together with reference TRBV2 and TRBJ1-5, the CDR3 gives the full variable domain: EPEVTQTPSHQVTQMGQEVILRCVPISNHLYFYWYRQILGQKVEFLVSFYNNEISEKSEIFDDQFSVERPDGSNFTLKIRSTKLEDSAMYFCASSFAGTVNQPQHFGDGTRLSIL.